Sequencing of this T cell receptor (beta chain) was carried out in a study of blood T cells in healthy people across ages. Study-wide points: The study found more naive CD4+ cells and higher diversity in long-lived than aged donors.

This CDR3 is 14 amino acids long. V was pared by 3 bases and J by 0 bases, with 9 bases between. Concerning this clonotype: The antigen remains unidentified.

With a J-beta primer mix and a sample-barcoded 5' primer, a second PCR ran roughly 6 to 11 cycles. TCRdb recomputed calls from the 5' RACE reads with MiXCR, one row per CDR3 protein. Among more than 1.4 million distinct CDR3 sequences listed, 42% were seen once. The chain is built from TRBV12-3 or TRBV12-4 and TRBJ2-7; D is possibly TRBD1 (5 bases). Sequencing input: blood. This clonotype was obtained from a woman aged 18-29 years in good health. The CDR3: CASSLDIDSYEQYF. The CDR3, as DNA: TGTGCCAGCAGTTTGGACATTGACTCCTACGAGCAGTACTTC.